This record covers a single T cell receptor (beta chain). This entry is derived from a study of cytomegalovirus exposure and HLA in healthy donors. In the PCR, 60 Vbeta and 13 Jbeta primers were used. Here immunoSEQ multiplex PCR was the method, and the copy in TCRdb shows in-frame clones only, minus some. Recorded here are tens of thousands of clones; the top ten clones represent around 2.1%. CDR3 length equals 12 residues. Trimming removed 8 bases from V and 3 bases from J, with 11 bases in between. CDR1 is MNHEY, CDR2 SVGAGI, per germline. This clonotype was sampled from a woman under 30 in good health and CMV-seronegative. Sequencing used PBMCs. The rearrangement joins TRBV6-5 to TRBJ2-7, with a tentative D call TRBD1 (5 bases). This chain's CDR3 is CASGMGHYEQYF. CDR3 DNA: TGTGCCAGCGGTATGGGGCACTACGAGCAGTACTTC.